This passage covers 3 T cell receptor beta chains from one sample sequenced in a study of shared clonotypes between healthy human individuals. The data were produced by immunoSEQ multiplex PCR, yet TCRdb's version contains in-frame clones alone and is incomplete. The table has about 1 million clones, about 75% seen once. The source material was memory CD4+ T cells sorted from blood. The subset: CD45RA-negative fraction. These receptors were taken from a man younger than 35 in good health.

The chain employs TRBV30 and TRBJ2-7; 7 bases align to TRBD2. V was pared by 2 bases and J by 0 bases, with 4 bases of the junction left unmatched. This CDR3 spans 14 amino acids. Germline CDR1 GTSNPN, CDR2 SVGIG (reference sequence). The chain's CDR3 is CAWSKAGNSYEQYF. CDR3 in DNA: TGTGCCTGGAGTAAAGCGGGGAACTCCTACGAGCAGTACTTC.

The gene calls are TRBV28 and TRBJ2-7; D possibly uses TRBD1 or TRBD2 (5 bases each). Per germline, CDR1 MDHEN and CDR2 SYDVKM. The CDR3 extends over 16 amino acids. V lost 4 bases, J lost 1 base, and 17 bases lay in between. The CDR3 sequence is CASSYTGTLQSYEQYF. The CDR3 DNA is TGTGCCAGCAGTTATACCGGGACCCTACAGTCCTACGAGCAGTACTTC.

This chain joins TRBV2 and TRBJ1-1; 7 bases align to TRBD1. The CDR3 totals 14 residues. Germline assignment: CDR1 SNHLY and CDR2 FYNNEI. J lost 5 bases, V lost 3 bases, and 6 bases had no gene match. For the CDR3, the DNA is TGTGCCAGCAGTGACTGGAGGGGGCGAACTGAAGCTTTCTTT. It specifies CASSDWRGRTEAFF.